This T cell receptor (beta chain) was obtained from a study of response to subunit inactivated influenza vaccine. Notes on the study in general: Each seasonal influenza vaccination recruits few new T cells, the authors suggested.

In its sample, this clonotype was seen a few times. Its target is unknown. TCRdb re-called the RT-PCR reads through MiXCR, storing one row per CDR3 protein. The sample records 650,000 or so distinct CDR3 sequences, 12% to 15% being singletons. Per the germline V gene, CDR1 is SNHLY and CDR2 is FYNNEI. The CDR3 loop spans 13 amino acids. The V and J ends lost 0 bases and 14 bases respectively, with 13 bases between them. This sequence originates from a man aged 50-60 years who received an inactivated influenza vaccine. The V call is TRBV2, the J call TRBJ1-4; D gene uncertain. The sample here was PBMCs from blood, taken approximately 15 days before vaccination. The CDR3 DNA reads as TGTGCCAGCAGTGAAGCGCTCCTGACTAGTCTGTTTTTT. As protein: CASSEALLTSLFF.